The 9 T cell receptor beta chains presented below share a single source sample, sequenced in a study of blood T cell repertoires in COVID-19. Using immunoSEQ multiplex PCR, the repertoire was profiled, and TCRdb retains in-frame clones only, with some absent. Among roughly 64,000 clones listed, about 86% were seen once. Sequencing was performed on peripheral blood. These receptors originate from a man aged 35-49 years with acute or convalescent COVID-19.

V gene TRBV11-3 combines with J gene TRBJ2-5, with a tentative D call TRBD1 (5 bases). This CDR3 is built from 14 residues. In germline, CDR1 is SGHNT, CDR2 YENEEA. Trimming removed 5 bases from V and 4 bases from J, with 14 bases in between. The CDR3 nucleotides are TGTGCCAGCAGCCCTGGTGGTAGGGGAGAGACCCAGTACTTC. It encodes CASSPGGRGETQYF. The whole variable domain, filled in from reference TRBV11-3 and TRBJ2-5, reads EAGVVQSPRYKIIEKKQPVAFWCNPISGHNTLYWYLQNLGQGPELLIRYENEEAVDDSQLPKDRFSAERLKGVDSTLKIQPAELGDSAVYLCASSPGGRGETQYFGPGTRLLVL.

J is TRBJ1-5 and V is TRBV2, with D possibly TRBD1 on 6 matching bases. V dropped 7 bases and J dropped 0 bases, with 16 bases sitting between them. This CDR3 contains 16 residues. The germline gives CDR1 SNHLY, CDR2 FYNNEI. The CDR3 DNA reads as TGTGCCAGCACGAAAACGACAGGTTATAGCAATCAGCCCCAGCATTTT. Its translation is CASTKTTGYSNQPQHF.

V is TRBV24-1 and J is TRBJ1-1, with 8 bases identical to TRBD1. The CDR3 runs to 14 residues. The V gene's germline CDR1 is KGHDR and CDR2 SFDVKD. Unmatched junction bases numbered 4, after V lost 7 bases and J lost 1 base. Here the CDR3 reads CATRRTGSNTEAFF. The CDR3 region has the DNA TGTGCCACCAGGAGGACAGGGTCGAACACTGAAGCTTTCTTT.

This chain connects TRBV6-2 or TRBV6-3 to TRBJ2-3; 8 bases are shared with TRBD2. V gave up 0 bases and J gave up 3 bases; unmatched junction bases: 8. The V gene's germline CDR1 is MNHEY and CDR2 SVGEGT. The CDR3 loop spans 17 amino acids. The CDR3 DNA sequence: TGTGCCAGCAGTTACTCGAACGTAGCGGGGAGTACAGATACGCAGTATTTT. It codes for CASSYSNVAGSTDTQYF.

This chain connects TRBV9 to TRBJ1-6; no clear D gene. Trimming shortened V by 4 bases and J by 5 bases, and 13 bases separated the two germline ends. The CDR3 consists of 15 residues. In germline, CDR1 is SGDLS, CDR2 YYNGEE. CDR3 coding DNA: TGTGCCAGCAGCACCCTTAGTGTGGATAATTCACCCCTCCACTTT. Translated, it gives CASSTLSVDNSPLHF.

CDR3 nucleotide sequence: TGTGCCAGTAGTGGGACAGACGATGGCACAGATACGCAGTATTTT. Protein product: CASSGTDDGTDTQYF. The V and J genes are TRBV19 and TRBJ2-3; 7 bases map to TRBD1. The V and J ends lost 5 bases and 1 base, in that order; junction bases with no gene match: 6. Germline CDR1 LNHDA, CDR2 SQIVND (reference sequence). The CDR3 is made up of 15 amino acids.

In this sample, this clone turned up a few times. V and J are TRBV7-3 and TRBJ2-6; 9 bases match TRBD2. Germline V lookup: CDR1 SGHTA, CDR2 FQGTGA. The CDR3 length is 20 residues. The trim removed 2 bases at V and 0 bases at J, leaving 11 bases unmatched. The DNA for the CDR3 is TGTGCCAGCAGCTTACTGGCTAGCGGGGCGCTCCCCTCTGGGGCCAACGTCCTGACTTTC. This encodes CASSLLASGALPSGANVLTF.

CDR3 nucleotide sequence: TGTGCCAGCAGCTTAGACCCAGGCAGGCCCCAGCATTTT. Amino acids: CASSLDPGRPQHF. The V and J genes are TRBV7-2 and TRBJ1-5; D gene ambiguous. This CDR3 has 13 amino acids. Per germline, CDR1 SGHTA and CDR2 FQGNSA. Trimming stripped 1 base from V and 9 bases from J, with 10 bases between.

Written as DNA, the CDR3 is TGTGCCAGCAGCTCTAGGACAGGGAGGGTGGGGGATCCCCAGCATTTT. As protein: CASSSRTGRVGDPQHF. The chain joins TRBV5-6 to TRBJ1-5, with 8 bases lining up with TRBD1. Looked up from germline, CDR1 is SGHDT and CDR2 is YYEEEE. With 3 bases clipped from V and 10 bases from J, the junction kept 15 bases outside the gene matches. This CDR3 is 16 amino acids long.